These 18 T cell receptor beta chains originate from one sample sequenced in a study of T cell responses to AZD1222 COVID-19 vaccine. TCRdb keeps only in-frame clones here, not all; method: immunoSEQ multiplex PCR. The sample yields approximately 190,000 clones, over 80% seen once. This material consisted of peripheral blood, taken on day 0 of AZD1222 vaccination. These receptors were taken from an adult in good health.

As DNA, the CDR3 is TGTGCCAGCAGTCCGGGACGGATTGCCTATGGCTACACCTTC. Its protein product is CASSPGRIAYGYTF. The V gene is TRBV6-5, the J gene TRBJ1-2; TRBD1 is a possible D gene (5 bases). The length of the CDR3 is 14 residues. The germline V gene encodes CDR1 MNHEY and CDR2 SVGAGI. V was clipped by 5 bases and J by 4 bases, with 14 bases between them.

The chain has TRBV19 and TRBJ2-2; possible D gene TRBD1, 6 bases. The CDR3 has 13 residues. The V end lost 5 bases, the J end lost 6 bases, and 10 bases lay between the germline ends. Germline assignment: CDR1 LNHDA and CDR2 SQIVND (reference sequence). The CDR3 reads CASSSTGSGELFF. In DNA form, the CDR3 reads TGTGCCAGTAGTTCAACAGGGTCCGGGGAGCTGTTTTTT.

This clone has only one observation. The chain uses TRBV7-9 and TRBJ1-2, with 7 nucleotides matching TRBD1. Germline loops: CDR1 SEHNR, CDR2 FQNEAQ (reference sequence). Unmatched junction bases numbered 5, after V lost 3 bases and J lost 4 bases. CDR3 length: 14 amino acids. The CDR3 region has the DNA TGTGCCAGCAGCTTTGGACAGGCGAGCTATGGCTACACCTTC. Protein product: CASSFGQASYGYTF. Complete variable domain (other parts from reference TRBV7-9 and TRBJ1-2): DTGVSQNPRHKITKRGQNVTFRCDPISEHNRLYWYRQTLGQGPEFLTYFQNEAQLEKSRLLSDRFSAERPKGSFSTLEIQRTEQGDSAMYLCASSFGQASYGYTFGSGTRLTVV.

V gene TRBV18 combines with J gene TRBJ2-3, with a tentative D call TRBD1 (5 bases). Per the germline V gene, CDR1 is KGHSH and CDR2 is LQKENI. Trimming pared 2 bases from V and 3 bases from J, leaving 18 bases between. The CDR3 extends over 17 amino acids. CDR3 amino acids: CASSPAVSGAWTDTQYF. The CDR3 DNA reads TGTGCCAGCTCACCAGCGGTTAGTGGGGCATGGACAGATACGCAGTATTTT.

This sequence joins TRBV10-3 and TRBJ1-1, with 8 bases identical to TRBD1. With 8 bases clipped from V and 1 base from J, the junction kept 18 bases outside the gene matches. The germline gives CDR1 ENHRY, CDR2 SYGVKD. This CDR3 region has 18 residues. This chain's CDR3 is CAIAAKLTGTGRNTEAFF. Written as DNA, the CDR3 is TGTGCCATCGCCGCTAAACTCACCGGGACAGGCCGGAACACTGAAGCTTTCTTT.

This clone appeared a single time. The chain joins TRBV12-3 or TRBV12-4 to TRBJ2-7; 10 bases fit TRBD1. Trimming cost V 6 bases and J 5 bases; bases outside gene matches: 4. The CDR3 covers 13 residues. CDR3 residues: CASRPGTGDEQYF. DNA of the CDR3: TGTGCCAGCAGGCCCGGGACAGGGGACGAGCAGTACTTC.

This clone was seen only a few times. The V gene is TRBV11-2, the J gene TRBJ1-1; 10 bases fit TRBD1. V was clipped by 4 bases and J by 4 bases; unmatched bases: 12. Germline CDR1 SGHAT, CDR2 FQNNGV. The CDR3 is made up of 17 amino acids. The CDR3 DNA reads as TGTGCCAGCAGCTCTACGACAGGGGGCGGTTTGGGCACTGAAGCTTTCTTT. Translation: CASSSTTGGGLGTEAFF.

This clone has a single count. V usage is TRBV28 and J usage is TRBJ1-2; no clear D. Trimming took 7 bases from V and 4 from J, leaving 7 bases between them. Germline-derived CDR1 and CDR2 are MDHEN and SYDVKM. This CDR3 has 11 amino acids. CDR3 amino acids: CASTLPYGYTF. As DNA, the CDR3 is TGTGCCAGCACCTTACCCTATGGCTACACCTTC.

The chain links TRBV7-3 to TRBJ1-2; 8 positions match TRBD1. The CDR3 runs 14 residues. Germline V gene lookup returns CDR1 SGHTA and CDR2 FQGTGA. The V segment lost 5 bases and the J segment 7 bases; nucleotides outside the gene matches: 9. The CDR3 DNA reads as TGTGCCAGCAGCCCCTCAACAGGGGGTGTTGGCTACACCTTC. As protein: CASSPSTGGVGYTF.

The chain carries TRBV7-3 and TRBJ1-2, with a weak D call TRBD1 (6 bases). Trimming removed 1 base at V and 6 bases at J, with 18 bases between. The CDR3 is 16 residues long. CDR1 is SGHTA and CDR2 is FQGTGA in the germline V gene. The CDR3 coding sequence is TGTGCCAGCAGCTTAATGGGAAGGGGGGATGGAAATGGCTACACCTTC. This codes for CASSLMGRGDGNGYTF.

This rearrangement joins TRBV12-3 or TRBV12-4 to TRBJ1-4; D gene ambiguous. V was clipped by 5 bases and J by 6 bases, with 7 bases between them. The CDR3 has 12 amino acids. Written as DNA, the CDR3 is TGTGCCAGCAGTCGGACGGATGAAAAACTGTTTTTT. Translation: CASSRTDEKLFF.

The chain recombines TRBV24-1 with TRBJ1-1; D perhaps matches TRBD1 (5 bases). CDR3 size: 18 residues. V was trimmed by 3 bases and J by 3 bases, leaving 22 bases between them. Germline CDR1 and CDR2: KGHDR and SFDVKD. CDR3 sequence reads: CATSDVPIPGIEDTEAFF. The CDR3 nucleotides are TGTGCCACCAGTGATGTACCTATTCCAGGGATAGAGGACACTGAAGCTTTCTTT.

The chain couples TRBV18 to TRBJ1-1, with 8 bases aligning to TRBD1. The CDR3 contains 14 residues. Germline V CDR1 and CDR2: KGHSH, LQKENI. The trim removed 0 bases at V and 5 bases at J, leaving 2 bases unmatched. The CDR3 region is CASSPPGQGTEAFF. The CDR3 DNA is TGTGCCAGCTCACCACCCGGACAGGGAACTGAAGCTTTCTTT.

The rearrangement joins TRBV11-3 to TRBJ1-2, with D uncertain. Trimming shortened V by 1 base and J by 2 bases, and 11 bases separated the two germline ends. The length of the CDR3 is 15 residues. Germline V gives CDR1 SGHNT, CDR2 YENEEA. This chain's CDR3 is CASSLGVRGNYGYTF. CDR3 DNA: TGTGCCAGCAGCTTAGGGGTACGGGGAAACTATGGCTACACCTTC.

J is TRBJ1-1 and V is TRBV3-1 (or the pseudogene TRBV3-2); D remains ambiguous. Germline CDR1 LGHDT, CDR2 YNNKEL (reference sequence). Trimming left V 6 bases short and J 0 bases short, with 5 bases between. The CDR3 covers 12 residues. The CDR3 protein is CASSPMNTEAFF. The CDR3 nucleotides read TGTGCCAGCAGTCCGATGAACACTGAAGCTTTCTTT.

The chain couples TRBV11-3 to TRBJ1-6, with TRBD1 as a possible D gene (6 bases). This CDR3 has 14 residues. V was shortened by 5 bases and J by 7 bases, with 12 bases between the two germline ends. CDR1 and CDR2 (germline): SGHNT, YENEEA. Written as DNA, the CDR3 is TGTGCCAGCAGCCCGGGGGGCCGCAATTCACCCCTCCACTTT. This translates into CASSPGGRNSPLHF.

This sequence joins TRBV7-9 and TRBJ1-2; 10 bases align to TRBD1. The V segment lost 2 bases and the J segment 7 bases; nucleotides outside the gene matches: 7. The CDR3 is 15 residues long. Germline loops: CDR1 SEHNR, CDR2 FQNEAQ (reference sequence). The CDR3 region has the DNA TGTGCCAGCAGCTTACCGGGACAGGGGCTTTCTGGCTACACCTTC. Residues: CASSLPGQGLSGYTF.

The chain is built from TRBV5-1 and TRBJ1-6, with TRBD1 matching over 7 bases. V was clipped by 8 bases and J by 4 bases; unmatched bases: 12. The CDR3 runs to 16 residues. Looked up from germline, CDR1 is SGHRS and CDR2 is YFSETQ. The CDR3 loop reads CASQDTGATYNSPLHF. CDR3 in DNA: TGCGCCAGTCAAGATACAGGGGCCACATATAATTCACCCCTCCACTTT.